These 31 T cell receptor beta chains share one sample of origin, sequenced in a study of blood T cell repertoires in COVID-19. Assay used: immunoSEQ multiplex PCR; TCRdb lists only in-frame clones, some missing. The sample consists of over 150,000 clones, around 86% of them appearing once. Sequenced input: peripheral blood. Receptors were obtained from a man aged 55-75 years with COVID-19, enrolled during active disease.

V usage is TRBV7-9 and J usage is TRBJ2-3, with 10 positions matching TRBD2. The CDR3 is made up of 17 amino acids. V lost 1 base to trimming and J lost 2 bases; unmatched junction nucleotides: 6. Germline CDR1 SEHNR, CDR2 FQNEAQ (reference sequence). The CDR3 is CASSLGSLAGATDTQYF. CDR3 DNA: TGTGCCAGCAGCTTAGGATCCCTAGCGGGAGCCACAGATACGCAGTATTTT.

V usage is TRBV29-1 and J usage is TRBJ1-1; 11 nucleotides agree with TRBD1. V shed 2 bases, J shed 2 bases, and the junction held 19 bases outside the gene matches. The CDR3 sequence is 20 residues long. Germline CDR1 SQVTM, CDR2 ANQGSEA. The CDR3: CSVERRTGGARVRINTEAFF. CDR3 nucleotides: TGCAGCGTTGAAAGACGGACAGGGGGCGCGAGGGTACGAATTAACACTGAAGCTTTCTTT.

The CDR3 loop reads CASSPTGTGAHEQYF. The CDR3 DNA reads as TGTGCCAGCTCACCAACCGGGACAGGGGCCCACGAGCAGTACTTC. The chain recombines TRBV18 with TRBJ2-7; the match to TRBD1 covers 10 bases. The V gene end was trimmed by 2 bases and the J gene end by 5 bases; junction bases not matched to a gene: 6. CDR3 length: 15 amino acids. Germline V gene sequence: CDR1 KGHSH, CDR2 LQKENI.

The rearrangement uses TRBV28 and TRBJ1-1; D call uncertain. Germline assignment: CDR1 MDHEN and CDR2 SYDVKM. This CDR3 has 14 amino acids. The germline V and J ends were trimmed by 8 bases and 0 bases, with 13 bases remaining between them. The CDR3 is CASGQTQMNTEAFF. CDR3 DNA sequence: TGTGCCAGCGGGCAGACCCAAATGAACACTGAAGCTTTCTTT.

The CDR3 DNA reads TGTGCCAGCAGAACTGGGGAGAGCAACTATGGCTACACCTTC. Its protein is CASRTGESNYGYTF. The V call is TRBV5-8, the J call TRBJ1-2, with D hard to call. CDR1 and CDR2 (germline): SGHTS, YDEGEE. Trimming stripped 5 bases from V and 2 bases from J, with 13 bases between. The CDR3 extends over 14 amino acids.

The V gene is TRBV29-1, the J gene TRBJ1-1; maybe TRBD1 (5 bases). V dropped 6 bases and J dropped 11 bases, with 16 bases sitting between them. Germline V lookup: CDR1 SQVTM, CDR2 ANQGSEA. The CDR3 sequence is 11 residues long. This CDR3 reads CSVISAGTAFF. The DNA of the CDR3 is TGCAGCGTCATCTCCGCCGGGACTGCTTTCTTT. Variable domain in full (rest from reference TRBV29-1 and TRBJ1-1): SAVISQKPSRDICQRGTSLTIQCQVDSQVTMMFWYRQQPGQSLTLIATANQGSEATYESGFVIDKFPISRPNLTFSTLTVSNMSPEDSSIYLCSVISAGTAFFGQGTRLTVV.

The CDR3 protein is CASSPNRGGEKLFF. As DNA, the CDR3 is TGTGCCAGCAGCCCTAACAGGGGGGGGGAAAAACTGTTTTTT. V gene TRBV3-1 (or the pseudogene TRBV3-2) combines with J gene TRBJ1-4; 8 bases are a match to TRBD1. This CDR3 spans 14 amino acids. The germline CDR1 and CDR2 sequences are LGHDT and YNNKEL (reference sequence). V shed 4 bases, J shed 8 bases, and the junction held 6 bases outside the gene matches.

The chain uses TRBV3-1 (or the pseudogene TRBV3-2) and TRBJ1-2; possibly TRBD1 for D (5 bases). The CDR3 has 14 amino acids. Trimming removed 1 base from V and 5 bases from J, with 11 bases in between. Germline V gene data show CDR1 as LGHDT and CDR2 as YNNKEL (reference sequence). The CDR3 loop reads CASSQAGTSYGYTF. The DNA of the CDR3 is TGTGCCAGCAGCCAAGCCGGGACTTCGTATGGCTACACCTTC.

This clone showed up just a few times. V gene TRBV19 combines with J gene TRBJ2-3; 13 bases line up with TRBD2. The CDR3 runs 20 residues. In germline, CDR1 is LNHDA, CDR2 SQIVND (reference sequence). The V segment lost 5 bases and the J segment 2 bases; nucleotides outside the gene matches: 16. The CDR3 region is CASSGQSGTSGVSNTDTQYF. CDR3 nucleotides: TGTGCCAGTAGTGGCCAGTCCGGGACTAGCGGGGTCTCCAACACAGATACGCAGTATTTT.

The genes are TRBV6-2 or TRBV6-3 and TRBJ1-3; D is perhaps TRBD1 (5 bases). The germline gives CDR1 MNHEY, CDR2 SVGEGT. V shed 0 bases and J shed 3 bases, with 9 bases lying between them. The CDR3 is 15 amino acids. The CDR3 nucleotides read TGTGCCAGCAGTTACTCGAAGACAGTTGGAAACACCATATATTTT. Protein: CASSYSKTVGNTIYF.

This clone was detected a few times. The chain couples TRBV18 to TRBJ1-3; TRBD1 agrees at 8 bases. CDR3 length equals 15 residues. Germline assignment: CDR1 KGHSH and CDR2 LQKENI. Losses at the gene ends were 2 bases for V and 8 bases for J; bases not matched to a gene: 8. DNA for the CDR3: TGTGCCAGCTCACCAACGACAGGGGTAATAGACACCATATATTTT. Its protein is CASSPTTGVIDTIYF.

The V call is TRBV11-3, the J call TRBJ2-1; 9 bases fit TRBD2. The CDR3 contains 13 residues. The V and J ends lost 7 bases and 8 bases, in that order; junction bases with no gene match: 6. The germline V gene encodes CDR1 SGHNT and CDR2 YENEEA. This CDR3 reads CASKKRGVDEQFF. The CDR3 DNA reads as TGTGCCAGCAAAAAGCGGGGGGTGGATGAGCAGTTCTTC.

V is TRBV6-1 and J is TRBJ2-2, with D hard to call. Germline-derived CDR1 and CDR2 are MNHNS and SASEGT. Trimming took off 5 bases at V and 3 bases at J, with 7 bases between the two ends. This CDR3 has 13 residues. Here the CDR3 reads CASSPHYTGELFF. In nucleotides, the CDR3 is TGTGCCAGCAGTCCGCACTACACCGGGGAGCTGTTTTTT.

The genes are TRBV19 and TRBJ2-7, with TRBD2 matching 14 bases. This CDR3 has 15 residues. Germline loops: CDR1 LNHDA, CDR2 SQIVND (reference sequence). Trimming took 2 bases from V and 6 from J; bases not matched to a gene: 3. The CDR3 region has the DNA TGTGCCAGTAGTATACCGGGACTAGCGGGAGTCGAGCAGTACTTC. Amino acids: CASSIPGLAGVEQYF.

This clone has only one observation. The rearrangement links TRBV7-9 to TRBJ2-7; D not certain. The CDR3 has 11 residues. The V gene lost 6 bases and the J gene lost 3 bases, with 6 bases spanning the gap. Germline lookup yields CDR1 SEHNR and CDR2 FQNEAQ (reference sequence). The CDR3 nucleotides read TGTGCCAGCAGTGTCAGCTACGAGCAGTACTTC. Encoded protein: CASSVSYEQYF.

This clone was recorded once. The chain recombines TRBV5-4 with TRBJ2-5; TRBD2 matches at 9 bases. The V gene end was trimmed by 2 bases and the J gene end by 7 bases; junction bases not matched to a gene: 9. The length of the CDR3 is 15 residues. Per germline, CDR1 SGHNT and CDR2 YYREEE (reference sequence). The CDR3 DNA sequence: TGTGCCAGCAGCTTTAGCGGGGGCCCGGAGGGGACCCAGTACTTC. Encoded protein: CASSFSGGPEGTQYF.

The chain links TRBV2 to TRBJ1-2; D gene uncertain. The germline V and J ends were trimmed by 2 bases and 4 bases, with 14 bases remaining between them. The length of the CDR3 is 15 residues. The germline gives CDR1 SNHLY, CDR2 FYNNEI. CDR3 coding DNA: TGTGCCAGCAGTGAAAGTCCAACAAGGAGCTATGGCTACACCTTC. It specifies CASSESPTRSYGYTF.

V and J are TRBV14 and TRBJ1-1; D gene ambiguous. The V gene's germline CDR1 is SGHDN and CDR2 FVKESK. Trimming cost V 0 bases and J 1 base, with 9 bases left between them. This CDR3 region has 15 residues. The CDR3 bases are TGTGCCAGCAGCCAAGAGTTACAACCGAACACTGAAGCTTTCTTT. It specifies CASSQELQPNTEAFF.

The chain joins TRBV18 to TRBJ1-3; D gene uncertain. The V gene lost 6 bases and the J gene lost 0 bases, with 12 bases spanning the gap. The CDR3 loop spans 15 amino acids. Germline V lookup: CDR1 KGHSH, CDR2 LQKENI. The CDR3 spells CASSPGVTSGNTIYF. CDR3 nucleotides: TGTGCCAGCTCCCCCGGGGTGACCTCTGGAAACACCATATATTTT.

The chain is built from TRBV29-1 and TRBJ1-1, with D possibly being TRBD1 (5 bases). The CDR3 loop spans 13 amino acids. V was clipped by 6 bases and J by 4 bases, with 15 bases between them. Germline CDR1 and CDR2: SQVTM and ANQGSEA. CDR3 sequence (DNA): TGCAGCGTAGGTACACGCGACAGCACTGAAGCTTTCTTT. It encodes CSVGTRDSTEAFF.

The gene calls are TRBV5-1 and TRBJ2-1; TRBD2 agrees at 12 bases. Trimming removed 0 bases from V and 9 bases from J; junction bases left unmatched: 10. The CDR3 is 17 amino acids. Looked up from germline, CDR1 is SGHRS and CDR2 is YFSETQ. This CDR3 is CASSLGKLTSGSVEQFF. The DNA for the CDR3 is TGCGCCAGCAGCTTGGGAAAGCTGACTAGCGGGAGTGTTGAGCAGTTCTTC.

This clone was observed a single time. The chain recombines TRBV5-1 with TRBJ2-3; TRBD2 aligns across 9 bases. V gave up 0 bases and J gave up 4 bases; unmatched junction bases: 9. Germline lookup yields CDR1 SGHRS and CDR2 YFSETQ. The CDR3 spans 17 residues. The DNA of the CDR3 is TGCGCCAGCAGCTTGGTTATGGTAGCGGGAGTAGCAGATACGCAGTATTTT. It encodes CASSLVMVAGVADTQYF.

The rearrangement links TRBV11-2 to TRBJ2-7; no firm D call. Germline V gene data show CDR1 as SGHAT and CDR2 as FQNNGV. This CDR3 contains 15 residues. V shed 5 bases and J shed 0 bases, with 14 bases lying between them. The CDR3 nucleotides read TGTGCCAGCAGCCCAGGTTTTAGTATCTCCTACGAGCAGTACTTC. It is translated as CASSPGFSISYEQYF.

V and J are TRBV7-6 and TRBJ1-1; TRBD1 is a possible D gene (6 bases). Germline assignment: CDR1 SGHVS and CDR2 FNYEAQ. Between the trimmed V and J ends, which lost 6 bases and 0 bases, there was a span of 17 bases. The CDR3 runs to 16 residues. For the CDR3, the DNA is TGTGCCAGCAGTCCCGAGGGGGAGGGAATGAACACTGAAGCTTTCTTT. It specifies CASSPEGEGMNTEAFF.

The chain couples TRBV19 to TRBJ1-1; D is possibly TRBD1 (5 bases). The V end lost 5 bases, the J end lost 1 base, and 11 bases lay between the germline ends. Germline V CDR1 and CDR2: LNHDA, SQIVND (reference sequence). The CDR3 runs to 14 residues. Here the CDR3 DNA reads TGTGCCAGTAGTTCCGGGGGGGGGAACACTGAAGCTTTCTTT. Amino acids: CASSSGGGNTEAFF.

The chain recombines TRBV7-3 with TRBJ2-1, with 8 bases lining up with TRBD2. CDR3 length equals 16 residues. Germline CDR1 and CDR2: SGHTA and FQGTGA. Losses at the gene ends were 0 bases for V and 6 bases for J; bases not matched to a gene: 7. Written as DNA, the CDR3 is TGTGCCAGCAGCTTAACTAGCGGGGTCCTTTTCAATGAGCAGTTCTTC. This codes for CASSLTSGVLFNEQFF. Complete variable domain (other parts from reference TRBV7-3 and TRBJ2-1): GAGVSQTPSNKVTEKGKYVELRCDPISGHTALYWYRQSLGQGPEFLIYFQGTGAADDSGLPNDRFFAVRPEGSVSTLKIQRTERGDSAVYLCASSLTSGVLFNEQFFGPGTRLTVL.

The rearrangement links TRBV7-5 to TRBJ1-1; the table's D gene call, TRBD1, was not cross checked with the DNA. TRBV7-5 is a pseudogene locus. CDR3 length equals 15 residues. In DNA form, the CDR3 reads TGTGCCAGAAGCCGAGTTGGGGGCTCAAACACTGAAGCTTTCTTT. Translating gives CARSRVGGSNTEAFF.

V is TRBV5-6 and J is TRBJ1-5; 8 nucleotides match TRBD1. Trimming took 0 bases from V and 0 from J; bases not matched to a gene: 5. The CDR3 extends over 17 amino acids. Germline assignment: CDR1 SGHDT and CDR2 YYEEEE. CDR3 bases: TGTGCCAGCAGCTTGGCAGGGACAGGATATAGCAATCAGCCCCAGCATTTT. Amino acid sequence: CASSLAGTGYSNQPQHF. Based on the CDR3 plus reference TRBV5-6 and TRBJ1-5, the full variable domain is DAGVTQSPTHLIKTRGQQVTLRCSPKSGHDTVSWYQQALGQGPQFIFQYYEEEERQRGNFPDRFSGHQFPNYSSELNVNALLLGDSALYLCASSLAGTGYSNQPQHFGDGTRLSIL.

The rearrangement uses TRBV7-3 and TRBJ2-3, with D hard to call. Between the trimmed V and J ends, which lost 5 bases and 8 bases, there was a span of 11 bases. The CDR3 contains 12 residues. In germline, CDR1 is SGHTA, CDR2 FQGTGA. CDR3 in amino acids: CASSPTLGTQYF. The DNA of the CDR3 is TGTGCCAGCAGCCCTACCCTTGGTACGCAGTATTTT.

In this sample, this clone turned up once. V gene TRBV7-2 combines with J gene TRBJ2-7; D unclear. CDR1 and CDR2 (germline): SGHTA, FQGNSA. The CDR3 length is 13 residues. V gave up 1 base and J gave up 4 bases, with 8 bases separating them. The CDR3 DNA sequence: TGTGCCAGCAGCTTAGTCCACCTATACGAGCAGTACTTC. Protein product: CASSLVHLYEQYF.

This chain connects TRBV5-1 to TRBJ1-1; D perhaps matches TRBD1 (6 bases). Trimming took 6 bases from V and 4 from J, leaving 19 bases between them. Looked up from germline, CDR1 is SGHRS and CDR2 is YFSETQ. The CDR3 loop spans 15 amino acids. The CDR3 loop reads CASTRTDRGSTEAFF. CDR3 coding DNA: TGCGCCAGCACCAGGACAGACCGCGGGTCCACTGAAGCTTTCTTT.